This TCR beta chain stems from a study of shared clonotypes between healthy human individuals. Looking at the study overall: CD4 naive cells filled three plates per donor, CD4 memory three, CD8 naive two and CD8 memory one.

Sorted-subset replicate PCRs used 200 ng DNA, about 30,000 T cell genomes. Produced via immunoSEQ multiplex PCR; TCRdb's table is partial and in-frame only. Found here are over 1.4 million clones, roughly 97% of them singletons; the top ten hold 1% to 1.5%. Overall study results and limits: Represented genetic and exposure-history diversity was restricted by having few donors. For naive CD4 cells, 4.5% to 6.5% of clonotypes were shared across a handful of donors.

Deletions cut 3 bases from V and 0 bases from J, with 11 bases between. Germline V gene lookup returns CDR1 SGHVS and CDR2 FNYEAQ. The CDR3 length is 15 residues. As concerns this clone: The target antigen is unknown.

This receptor was identified in a man aged 25-40 years in good health. The chain employs TRBV7-6 and TRBJ1-1, with D possibly TRBD1 on 5 matching bases. The sequenced sample consisted of naive CD4+ T cells sorted from blood. Subset: CD45RA+ positively selected. In nucleotides, the CDR3 is TGTGCCAGCAGCTTGCGTGGGACGCTGAACACTGAAGCTTTCTTT. This sequence encodes CASSLRGTLNTEAFF.